One sample yielded the 15 T cell receptor beta chains listed below, sequenced in a study of cytomegalovirus exposure and HLA in healthy donors. The PCR contained 60 Vbeta and 13 Jbeta primers. Here immunoSEQ multiplex PCR was the method, and the copy in TCRdb shows in-frame clones only, minus some. The sample lists roughly 74,000 clones, about 79% occurring once. The source material was PBMCs. These receptors all stem from a man between 40 and 49 years old in good health and CMV-seronegative.

This chain links TRBV27 with TRBJ1-2, with TRBD1 identical over 9 bases. Germline V gives CDR1 MNHEY, CDR2 SMNVEV (reference sequence). V dropped 6 bases and J dropped 3; count of bases not matched to a gene: 8. The CDR3 consists of 15 residues. The CDR3 DNA reads TGTGCCAGCAGGATCAGACAGGGGGTGTACTATGGCTACACCTTC. The encoded protein is CASRIRQGVYYGYTF.

The chain employs TRBV19 and TRBJ2-6; possible D gene TRBD2, 6 bases. CDR1 is LNHDA, CDR2 SQIVND, per germline (reference sequence). The V and J ends lost 7 bases and 0 bases respectively, with 13 bases between them. This CDR3 is 16 amino acids long. In nucleotides, the CDR3 is TGTGCCAGTATGGAGGGGCAGTACTCTGGGGCCAACGTCCTGACTTTC. Encoded protein: CASMEGQYSGANVLTF.

To note about this clone: The junction departs from germline at one end; a sequencing error may be responsible. The chain couples TRBV7-9 to TRBJ1-4, with no clear D. Per the germline V gene, CDR1 is SEHNR and CDR2 is FQNEAQ (reference sequence). This CDR3 comprises 13 residues. The CDR3 loop reads CSSSLQTNEKLFF. Written as DNA, the CDR3 is TGTTCCAGCAGCTTACAGACTAATGAAAAACTGTTTTTT.

The chain joins TRBV28 to TRBJ2-5; 11 bases are shared with TRBD1. V lost 11 bases and J lost 2; bases outside the gene matches: 7. The CDR3 length is 14 residues. Germline CDR1 MDHEN, CDR2 SYDVKM. CDR3 protein: CAHGQGASQETQYF. CDR3 in DNA: TGTGCCCACGGACAGGGGGCGTCACAAGAGACCCAGTACTTC.

The V gene is TRBV9, the J gene TRBJ1-2; D remains ambiguous. Germline V gene lookup returns CDR1 SGDLS and CDR2 YYNGEE. This CDR3 contains 13 residues. Trimming removed 6 bases from V and 7 bases from J, with 16 bases in between. CDR3 sequence: CASNLTPQGGYTF. For the CDR3, the DNA is TGTGCCAGCAACTTGACACCTCAAGGTGGCTACACCTTC.

The chain carries TRBV28 and TRBJ2-5, with D unclear. The J call is in doubt because the DNA end fits TRBJ2-7 better. Germline values: CDR1 MDHEN, CDR2 SYDVKM. This CDR3 has 13 amino acids. CDR3 DNA sequence: TGTGCCAGCAGTTTTGTTGGGGCCTACGAGCAGTACTTC. Translation gives CASSFVGAYEQYF.

The gene calls are TRBV13 and TRBJ1-1; no definite D call. Trimming left V 4 bases short and J 0 bases short, with 12 bases between. The CDR3 is made up of 15 amino acids. Per the germline V gene, CDR1 is PRHDT and CDR2 is FYEKMQ (reference sequence). As DNA, the CDR3 is TGTGCCAGCAGCTCCTCCCCCACAGTGAACACTGAAGCTTTCTTT. Its protein is CASSSSPTVNTEAFF.

The chain recombines TRBV11-3 with TRBJ2-1, with TRBD2 identical over 10 bases. The CDR3 consists of 17 residues. The ends lost 5 bases at V and 4 bases at J; junction bases unmatched: 11. Germline CDR1 and CDR2: SGHNT and YENEEA. CDR3 loop: CASSRGASGRSYNEQFF. As DNA, the CDR3 is TGTGCCAGCAGCAGAGGGGCTAGCGGGAGAAGTTACAATGAGCAGTTCTTC.

The rearrangement joins TRBV6-6 to TRBJ2-2; D is undetermined. CDR1 and CDR2 from the germline V gene are MNHNY and SVGAGI (reference sequence). V gave up 6 bases and J gave up 5 bases, with 7 bases separating them. The CDR3 runs to 12 residues. CDR3 nucleotide sequence: TGTGCCAGCAGCCATACTACCGGGGAGCTGTTTTTT. Residues: CASSHTTGELFF.

The V and J genes are TRBV19 and TRBJ1-5; 7 nucleotides align to TRBD1. Germline V gene sequence: CDR1 LNHDA, CDR2 SQIVND (reference sequence). The length of the CDR3 is 17 residues. Germline trimming cut 3 bases from V and 2 bases from J; bases unmatched to any gene: 10. CDR3: CASSIFEGATGNQPQHF. The CDR3 bases are TGTGCCAGTAGTATTTTTGAGGGGGCGACGGGCAATCAGCCCCAGCATTTT.

This sequence joins TRBV5-6 and TRBJ1-6; D possibly corresponds to TRBD1 (5 bases). The CDR3 loop spans 17 amino acids. Trimming left V 0 bases short and J 7 bases short, with 17 bases between. The germline V gene encodes CDR1 SGHDT and CDR2 YYEEEE. CDR3 loop: CASSLGLAGPWNSPLHF. The CDR3 coding sequence is TGTGCCAGCAGCTTGGGGCTTGCAGGGCCCTGGAATTCACCCCTCCACTTT.

V usage is TRBV5-1 and J usage is TRBJ1-1, with a tentative D call TRBD1 (6 bases). CDR3 length: 15 residues. The V gene's germline CDR1 is SGHRS and CDR2 YFSETQ. The CDR3 spells CASERTPGADTEAFF. The CDR3 coding sequence is TGCGCGAGCGAGAGGACCCCAGGGGCGGACACTGAAGCTTTCTTT.

This chain connects TRBV19 to TRBJ2-5, with TRBD2 matching over 8 bases. Unmatched junction bases numbered 11, after V lost 6 bases and J lost 5 bases. The germline V gene has CDR1 LNHDA and CDR2 SQIVND (reference sequence). This CDR3 has 15 amino acids. The CDR3 sequence: CASRPGPGGVETQYF. The DNA for the CDR3 is TGTGCCAGTAGACCAGGACCGGGAGGGGTTGAGACCCAGTACTTC.

The genes are TRBV18 and TRBJ1-3; 8 nucleotides agree with TRBD1. Per the germline V gene, CDR1 is KGHSH and CDR2 is LQKENI. V shed 2 bases and J 1 base; nucleotides not matched to a gene: 1. CDR3 length: 15 residues. The chain's CDR3 is CASSPRTGSGNTIYF. CDR3 nucleotides: TGTGCCAGCTCACCAAGGACAGGGTCTGGAAACACCATATATTTT.

V is TRBV6-1 and J is TRBJ2-2; D not resolved. Looked up from germline, CDR1 is MNHNS and CDR2 is SASEGT. Trimming left V 4 bases short and J 7 bases short, with 10 bases between. The CDR3 has 13 amino acids. CDR3 coding DNA: TGTGCCAGCAGTGGCGAGTTTGGCGGGGAGCTGTTTTTT. Translation gives CASSGEFGGELFF.